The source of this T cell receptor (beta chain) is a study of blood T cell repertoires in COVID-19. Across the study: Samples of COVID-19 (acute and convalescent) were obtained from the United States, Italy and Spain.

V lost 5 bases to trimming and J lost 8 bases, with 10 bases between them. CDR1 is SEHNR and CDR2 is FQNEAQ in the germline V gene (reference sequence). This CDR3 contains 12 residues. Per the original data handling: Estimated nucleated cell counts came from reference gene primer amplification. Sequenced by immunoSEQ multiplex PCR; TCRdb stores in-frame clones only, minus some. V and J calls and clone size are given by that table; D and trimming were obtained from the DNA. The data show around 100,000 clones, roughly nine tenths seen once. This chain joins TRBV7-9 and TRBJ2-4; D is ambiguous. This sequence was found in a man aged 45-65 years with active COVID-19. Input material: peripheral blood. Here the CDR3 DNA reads TGTGCCAGCAGCGAAACTATGGACATTCAGTACTTC. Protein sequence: CASSETMDIQYF.